These 23 T cell receptor beta chains were sequenced from one sample in a study of shared clonotypes between healthy human individuals. The data were produced by immunoSEQ multiplex PCR, yet TCRdb's version contains in-frame clones alone and is incomplete. The sample shows about 550,000 clones, around 95% of them seen only once. Naive-designated CD8 cells lacked CD45RO, were positively enriched for CCR7, and omitted terminally differentiated effector memory CD45RA+ cells. Sequencing was carried out using naive CD8+ T cells sorted from blood. These receptors were collected from a woman younger than 45 in good health.

This chain joins TRBV27 and TRBJ1-6; D gene ambiguous. V lost 9 bases and J lost 3, with 9 bases in between. From germline, CDR1 is MNHEY and CDR2 SMNVEV (reference sequence). The CDR3 is 13 amino acids. This CDR3 reads CASGVSYNSPLHF. CDR3 DNA: TGTGCCAGTGGGGTTAGCTATAATTCACCCCTCCACTTT.

The rearrangement joins TRBV4-2 to TRBJ2-7, with 12 bases that match TRBD2. The J call is doubtful: the DNA matches TRBJ2-1 better. The germline V gene encodes CDR1 LGHNA and CDR2 YNFKEQ. The CDR3 is 17 residues long. DNA for the CDR3: TGTGCCAGCAGCCAAGAACCTAGCGGGAGGGCCTCGAATGAGCAGTTCTTC. Its protein is CASSQEPSGRASNEQFF.

The V call is TRBV29-1, the J call TRBJ2-2; no clear D. Germline V lookup: CDR1 SQVTM, CDR2 ANQGSEA. The CDR3 loop spans 15 amino acids. Trimming pared 3 bases from V and 2 bases from J, leaving 13 bases between. The CDR3 protein is CSVDFPSKNTGELFF. The CDR3, as DNA: TGCAGCGTTGATTTTCCCAGCAAAAACACCGGGGAGCTGTTTTTT.

This rearrangement joins TRBV28 to TRBJ2-5; D possibly corresponds to TRBD1 (7 bases). From germline, CDR1 is MDHEN and CDR2 SYDVKM. The CDR3 totals 16 residues. The V gene lost 8 bases and the J gene lost 4 bases, with 23 bases spanning the gap. CDR3 protein: CASGSAGQYSRETQYF. DNA for the CDR3: TGTGCCAGCGGCTCGGCGGGACAGTATAGTCGAGAGACCCAGTACTTC. The full variable domain, in which reference TRBV28 and TRBJ2-5 provide the parts outside the CDR3, is DVKVTQSSRYLVKRTGEKVFLECVQDMDHENMFWYRQDPGLGLRLIYFSYDVKMKEKGDIPEGYSVSREKKERFSLILESASTNQTSMYLCASGSAGQYSRETQYFGPGTRLLVL.

This chain uses TRBV29-1 with TRBJ2-3; a possible D gene is TRBD1 (5 bases). CDR3 length: 12 residues. V was shortened by 5 bases and J by 3 bases, with 9 bases between the two germline ends. CDR1 is SQVTM, CDR2 ANQGSEA, per germline. The CDR3 region has the DNA TGCAGCGTTCTGGGGCAAACAGATACGCAGTATTTT. It specifies CSVLGQTDTQYF.

The rearrangement links TRBV28 to TRBJ1-5; a possible D gene is TRBD1 (6 bases). V dropped 2 bases and J dropped 1 base, with 15 bases sitting between them. Germline V gene data show CDR1 as MDHEN and CDR2 as SYDVKM. CDR3 length equals 17 residues. Here the CDR3 reads CASSLHPGGASNQPQHF. Here the CDR3 DNA reads TGTGCCAGCAGTTTACACCCCGGGGGCGCAAGCAATCAGCCCCAGCATTTT.

The CDR3 nucleotides read TGTGCCCCGACATCGAAAAAATACAGGGGGAATTCCTACAATGAGCAGTTCTTC. It codes for CAPTSKKYRGNSYNEQFF. V usage is TRBV19 and J usage is TRBJ2-1, with 8 bases matching TRBD1. Trimming cost V 11 bases and J 1 base; bases outside gene matches: 19. Germline V gives CDR1 LNHDA, CDR2 SQIVND (reference sequence). This CDR3 is 18 amino acids long.

The sample holds one count of this clone. The chain uses TRBV7-9 and TRBJ2-1; 8 bases agree with TRBD2. This CDR3 region has 12 residues. Germline V gene sequence: CDR1 SEHNR, CDR2 FQNEAQ (reference sequence). With V trimmed by 5 bases and J by 10 bases, 4 bases remained unmatched. The CDR3 here is CASSQTGGEQFF. The CDR3 DNA follows: TGTGCCAGCAGCCAAACGGGGGGGGAGCAGTTCTTC.

V and J are TRBV27 and TRBJ2-7; 13 bases fit TRBD2. The CDR3 is 18 amino acids. CDR1 and CDR2 from the germline V gene are MNHEY and SMNVEV (reference sequence). Trimming at V came to 2 bases and at J to 4 bases, leaving 11 bases not matched to a gene. In DNA, the CDR3 is TGTGCCAGCAGTTTAAGAAGAGGGGGACTAGCGGGAACATACGAGCAGTACTTC. Its translation is CASSLRRGGLAGTYEQYF.

This clone has a single count. The gene calls are TRBV19 and TRBJ1-5; D may be TRBD1 (6 bases). The CDR3 extends over 15 amino acids. From germline, CDR1 is LNHDA and CDR2 SQIVND (reference sequence). V was cut by 2 bases and J by 1 base, with 9 bases left in between. CDR3 sequence (DNA): TGTGCCAGTAGTATATGGGGGGCCAGCAATCAGCCCCAGCATTTT. It translates to CASSIWGASNQPQHF.

The V call is TRBV28, the J call TRBJ1-2; 8 positions agree with TRBD1. V lost 2 bases, J lost 4 bases, and 6 bases stayed unmatched. CDR1 and CDR2 (germline): MDHEN, SYDVKM. This CDR3 comprises 15 residues. The CDR3 loop reads CASSLEDRALYGYTF. Here the CDR3 DNA reads TGTGCCAGCAGTTTAGAGGACAGGGCTCTCTATGGCTACACCTTC.

J is TRBJ1-5 and V is TRBV19; D ambiguous. CDR1 LNHDA and CDR2 SQIVND come from the germline V gene (reference sequence). The CDR3 has 13 residues. V was cut by 1 base and J by 6 bases, with 7 bases left in between. CDR3 region: CASSIGPPQPQHF. In DNA form, the CDR3 reads TGTGCCAGTAGTATAGGTCCGCCTCAGCCCCAGCATTTT.

The gene calls are TRBV27 and TRBJ2-7; D is unclear. CDR1 is MNHEY, CDR2 SMNVEV, per germline (reference sequence). The CDR3 loop spans 14 amino acids. Trimming cost V 5 bases and J 3 bases, with 14 bases left between them. CDR3 DNA sequence: TGTGCCAGCAGTCCGTCCTTCCGATACTACGAGCAGTACTTC. Protein product: CASSPSFRYYEQYF.

This chain joins TRBV28 and TRBJ1-2, with D maybe TRBD1 (6 bases). Per germline, CDR1 MDHEN and CDR2 SYDVKM. Between the trimmed V and J ends, which lost 3 bases and 8 bases, there was a span of 13 bases. CDR3 length: 13 amino acids. In DNA, the CDR3 is TGTGCCAGCAGTTTCGGCAGGGGCAGGGGCTACACCTTC. It translates to CASSFGRGRGYTF.

The V call is TRBV27, the J call TRBJ2-3, with 8 nucleotides matching TRBD2. J gave up 5 bases and V 6 bases, and 13 bases lay outside the gene matches. This CDR3 region has 16 residues. CDR1 and CDR2 from the germline V gene are MNHEY and SMNVEV (reference sequence). CDR3 amino acids: CASSFLAGLKGDTQYF. As DNA, the CDR3 is TGTGCCAGCAGCTTCTTAGCGGGACTTAAGGGAGATACGCAGTATTTT.

The chain joins TRBV7-9 to TRBJ2-1; unclear D gene. Germline lookup yields CDR1 SEHNR and CDR2 FQNEAQ (reference sequence). V was trimmed by 2 bases and J by 4 bases, leaving 6 bases between them. The CDR3 runs to 13 residues. CDR3 sequence: CASSLTPYNEQFF. In nucleotides, the CDR3 is TGTGCCAGCAGCTTAACTCCTTACAATGAGCAGTTCTTC. Full variable domain (missing parts from reference TRBV7-9 and TRBJ2-1): DTGVSQNPRHKITKRGQNVTFRCDPISEHNRLYWYRQTLGQGPEFLTYFQNEAQLEKSRLLSDRFSAERPKGSFSTLEIQRTEQGDSAMYLCASSLTPYNEQFFGPGTRLTVL.

This chain connects TRBV7-9 to TRBJ2-1, with 7 bases matching TRBD2. Germline CDR1 is SEHNR and CDR2 is FQNEAQ (reference sequence). The CDR3 length is 17 residues. Trimming at V came to 5 bases and at J to 0 bases, leaving 10 bases not matched to a gene. CDR3 nucleotide sequence: TGTGCCAGCAGCCGGGGAGGGAGAGGAAGCTCCTACAATGAGCAGTTCTTC. Translating gives CASSRGGRGSSYNEQFF.

V and J are TRBV29-1 and TRBJ2-1; D is uncertain. CDR3 length: 15 amino acids. The germline V gene encodes CDR1 SQVTM and CDR2 ANQGSEA. V dropped 3 bases and J dropped 7 bases, with 19 bases sitting between them. The CDR3 DNA sequence: TGCAGCGTTGAGGGGATGTCGGCCTCTTCAAATGAGCAGTTCTTC. This gives the protein CSVEGMSASSNEQFF.

This chain uses TRBV13 with TRBJ1-5, with TRBD1 as a possible D gene (6 bases). V gave up 5 bases and J gave up 6 bases, with 11 bases separating them. Per the germline V gene, CDR1 is PRHDT and CDR2 is FYEKMQ (reference sequence). The CDR3 consists of 13 residues. The CDR3 spells CASSPGVAQPQHF. The CDR3 nucleotides read TGTGCCAGCAGCCCAGGGGTTGCTCAGCCCCAGCATTTT.

This chain links TRBV25-1 with TRBJ1-1, with D possibly matching TRBD1 (6 bases). Germline V CDR1 and CDR2: MGHDK, SYGVNS. Trimming stripped 8 bases from V and 4 bases from J, with 17 bases between. There are 14 residues in the CDR3. The CDR3 nucleotides are TGTGCCAGCGGAGAACAGGGCGGTGCCACTGAAGCTTTCTTT. Residues: CASGEQGGATEAFF.

The chain combines TRBV6-6 with TRBJ2-3; weak D call: TRBD2 (6 bases). V was clipped by 5 bases and J by 3 bases, with 12 bases between them. The CDR3 covers 14 residues. Germline V lookup: CDR1 MNHNY, CDR2 SVGAGI (reference sequence). CDR3 coding DNA: TGTGCCAGCAGTCGGGACTTCATGACAGATACGCAGTATTTT. The encoded protein is CASSRDFMTDTQYF.

The genes are TRBV14 and TRBJ2-2, with 7 positions matching TRBD2. The germline gives CDR1 SGHDN, CDR2 FVKESK. V trimming: 1 base; J trimming: 4 bases; junction bases outside the gene matches: 9. The CDR3 has 17 residues. CDR3 in DNA: TGTGCCAGCAGCCAAGGTGCGGGAGTCGCGCGCACCGGGGAGCTGTTTTTT. It specifies CASSQGAGVARTGELFF.

This clone was observed once. The chain uses TRBV28 and TRBJ1-4; tentative D call: TRBD1 (6 bases). This CDR3 contains 13 residues. Germline V CDR1 and CDR2: MDHEN, SYDVKM. Trimming shortened V by 6 bases and J by 16 bases, and 21 bases separated the two germline ends. Here the CDR3 DNA reads TGTGCCAGCAGAAAACAGGGAATGATATCAGCGTTTTTT. It is translated as CASRKQGMISAFF.